These 21 T cell receptor beta chains came from one sample sequenced in a study of Ad26.COV2.S vaccination and SARS-CoV-2 variants. Treatment in this sample: roughly 18 received Ad26.COV2.S at low or high dose, single or two shots; roughly 5 received placebo; per-sample allocation not given. All samples were drawn on day 63, counting from the first vaccine or placebo injection. The data were produced by immunoSEQ multiplex PCR, yet TCRdb's version contains in-frame clones alone and is incomplete. The sample shows about 460,000 clones, roughly nine tenths of them seen only once. The material was peripheral blood, obtained in a trial of Ad26.COV2.S vaccine versus placebo. The origin of the receptors is a person between 18 and 65 years old who received the Ad26.COV2.S COVID-19 vaccine or a placebo.

This clone was detected only a few times. V is TRBV28 and J is TRBJ1-6; D uncertain. Germline V gene lookup returns CDR1 MDHEN and CDR2 SYDVKM. Trimming stripped 5 bases from V and 2 bases from J, with 16 bases between. The CDR3 covers 17 residues. CDR3 sequence reads: CASSQRLPGAYNSPLHF. CDR3 sequence (DNA): TGTGCCAGCAGTCAGAGACTCCCTGGGGCCTATAATTCACCCCTCCACTTT.

The chain uses TRBV19 and TRBJ1-5; D possibly corresponds to TRBD1 (6 bases). V lost 5 bases to trimming and J lost 1 base, with 15 bases between them. Germline V gene sequence: CDR1 LNHDA, CDR2 SQIVND (reference sequence). CDR3 length equals 16 residues. CDR3 sequence (DNA): TGTGCCAGTAGTCTAAACAGGGCCGCCAGCAATCAGCCCCAGCATTTT. Its protein product is CASSLNRAASNQPQHF.

The genes are TRBV6-5 and TRBJ2-3; 12 nucleotides agree with TRBD2. This CDR3 is built from 15 residues. Per the germline V gene, CDR1 is MNHEY and CDR2 is SVGAGI. The junction had 5 bases not matched to a gene; V was cut back by 6 bases and J by 4 bases. CDR3 loop: CASSRASGGADTQYF. DNA of the CDR3: TGTGCCAGCAGCCGAGCTAGCGGGGGGGCAGATACGCAGTATTTT.

The V and J genes are TRBV6-5 and TRBJ2-1; the D is unclear. Germline V gene sequence: CDR1 MNHEY, CDR2 SVGAGI. CDR3 length: 15 amino acids. V was trimmed by 7 bases and J by 6 bases, leaving 19 bases between them. The CDR3: CASTETGIAFNEQFF. The DNA for the CDR3 is TGTGCCAGCACCGAAACTGGTATAGCTTTCAATGAGCAGTTCTTC.

Here the CDR3 DNA reads TGTGCCAGCAGCTTGTATGGGGGACCCTCCTACGAGCAGTACTTC. Translated: CASSLYGGPSYEQYF. This chain connects TRBV5-4 to TRBJ2-7; D may match TRBD1 or TRBD2 (5 bases each). The CDR3 runs 15 residues. Trimming left V 1 base short and J 0 bases short, with 11 bases between. Per the germline V gene, CDR1 is SGHNT and CDR2 is YYREEE (reference sequence).

The CDR3 nucleotides are TGCGCCAGCAGCGCCGACAGGCGCAATGAGCAGTTCTTC. This gives the protein CASSADRRNEQFF. The J gene is TRBJ2-1, the V gene TRBV5-1, with a possible D match to TRBD1 (6 bases). Trimming shortened V by 4 bases and J by 6 bases, and 11 bases separated the two germline ends. Germline assignment: CDR1 SGHRS and CDR2 YFSETQ. The CDR3 runs 13 residues.

The CDR3 protein is CASSFSITSPGNGYTF. The CDR3 nucleotides are TGTGCCAGCAGTTTCTCTATAACAAGCCCTGGGAACGGCTACACCTTC. The rearrangement joins TRBV6-2 or TRBV6-3 to TRBJ1-2; D is uncertain. The CDR3 covers 16 residues. V was clipped by 4 bases and J by 8 bases, with 23 bases between them. Germline-derived CDR1 and CDR2 are MNHEY and SVGEGT.

The chain combines TRBV4-2 with TRBJ2-7; TRBD1 agrees at 7 bases. Looked up from germline, CDR1 is LGHNA and CDR2 is YNFKEQ. This CDR3 has 14 amino acids. J was trimmed by 3 bases and V by 7 bases; bases with no gene match: 9. This chain's CDR3 is CASTQNRGHYEQYF. CDR3 nucleotide sequence: TGTGCCAGCACCCAGAATAGGGGGCACTACGAGCAGTACTTC.

This clone was observed once. This chain uses TRBV3-1 (or the pseudogene TRBV3-2) with TRBJ2-5; 7 bases are a match to TRBD1. V lost 1 base to trimming and J lost 2 bases; unmatched junction nucleotides: 10. Germline V lookup: CDR1 LGHDT, CDR2 YNNKEL (reference sequence). This CDR3 is 17 amino acids long. The CDR3 is CASSQAPTGWTQETQYF. The CDR3 DNA reads as TGTGCCAGCAGCCAAGCACCGACAGGGTGGACGCAAGAGACCCAGTACTTC.

This clone has more than one count but fewer than ten. The chain has TRBV3-1 (or the pseudogene TRBV3-2) and TRBJ1-5; 8 bases match TRBD1. The J segment lost 6 bases and the V segment lost 1 base, leaving 5 bases of the junction unmatched. CDR3 size: 15 residues. Germline assignment: CDR1 LGHDT and CDR2 YNNKEL (reference sequence). CDR3 region: CASSQGRRGLQPQHF. The CDR3 region has the DNA TGTGCCAGCAGCCAAGGTCGCAGGGGGCTTCAGCCCCAGCATTTT.

This rearrangement joins TRBV29-1 to TRBJ1-5, with D perhaps matching TRBD1 (5 bases). The germline V gene has CDR1 SQVTM and CDR2 ANQGSEA. The CDR3 is 12 amino acids. Between the trimmed V and J ends, which lost 4 bases and 8 bases, there was a span of 12 bases. In DNA form, the CDR3 reads TGCAGCGTTGGGGCAGGGATGGAGCCCCAGCATTTT. Translation: CSVGAGMEPQHF.

The chain employs TRBV4-1 and TRBJ2-7; TRBD1 aligns across 10 bases. Trimming took 0 bases from V and 5 from J; bases not matched to a gene: 4. Germline assignment: CDR1 MGHRA and CDR2 YSYEKL. This CDR3 has 15 amino acids. CDR3 in DNA: TGCGCCAGCAGCCAAGAAAGGACAGGGGGACACGAGCAGTACTTC. Translated: CASSQERTGGHEQYF.

The V gene is TRBV7-2, the J gene TRBJ2-3, with D unresolved. Trimming removed 0 bases at V and 2 bases at J, with 6 bases between. The CDR3 runs to 14 residues. Germline CDR1 SGHTA, CDR2 FQGNSA. The CDR3 coding sequence is TGTGCCAGCAGCTTAGCCCACTCCACAGATACGCAGTATTTT. Translating it yields CASSLAHSTDTQYF.

A remark on this clone: This same CDR3 is encoded by further DNA sequences in the sample. This chain connects TRBV5-1 to TRBJ1-5; 7 positions agree with TRBD1. Germline CDR1 is SGHRS and CDR2 is YFSETQ. This CDR3 has 14 amino acids. J gave up 4 bases and V 4 bases, and 5 bases lay outside the gene matches. In DNA form, the CDR3 reads TGCGCCAGCAGCCCCGGGACAGAGAATCAGCCCCAGCATTTT. As protein: CASSPGTENQPQHF.

This clone was picked up many times. V is TRBV27 and J is TRBJ1-5, with D tentatively TRBD1 (6 bases). Trimming stripped 4 bases from V and 0 bases from J, with 10 bases between. The CDR3 is 15 residues long. Looked up from germline, CDR1 is MNHEY and CDR2 is SMNVEV (reference sequence). The CDR3 DNA is TGTGCCAGCAGTTCACAGGGAGTTAGCAATCAGCCCCAGCATTTT. This encodes CASSSQGVSNQPQHF.

The rearrangement links TRBV5-1 to TRBJ2-7; possibly TRBD2 for D (6 bases). Per germline, CDR1 SGHRS and CDR2 YFSETQ. Trimming took 0 bases from V and 6 from J, leaving 19 bases between them. This CDR3 is 16 amino acids long. The CDR3, as DNA: TGCGCCAGCAGCTTGGGTGGGGGGTCGTCTTCTCTCGAGCAGTACTTC. Protein sequence: CASSLGGGSSSLEQYF. The variable domain in full, completed from reference TRBV5-1 and TRBJ2-7, reads KAGVTQTPRYLIKTRGQQVTLSCSPISGHRSVSWYQQTPGQGLQFLFEYFSETQRNKGNFPGRFSGRQFSNSRSEMNVSTLELGDSALYLCASSLGGGSSSLEQYFGPGTRLTVT.

This sequence joins TRBV5-4 and TRBJ2-7; no reliable D call. Germline CDR1 reads SGHNT; CDR2 reads YYREEE (reference sequence). The germline V and J ends were trimmed by 1 base and 0 bases, with 8 bases remaining between them. The CDR3 contains 14 residues. The CDR3 nucleotides read TGTGCCAGCAGCTTGACAGAAAACTCCTACGAGCAGTACTTC. Its protein is CASSLTENSYEQYF.

The genes are TRBV9 and TRBJ2-3; the match to TRBD1 covers 10 bases. The J segment lost 6 bases and the V segment lost 4 bases, leaving 11 bases of the junction unmatched. From germline, CDR1 is SGDLS and CDR2 YYNGEE. This CDR3 spans 16 amino acids. The chain's CDR3 is CASSPRGDRGPDTQYF. In DNA, the CDR3 is TGTGCCAGCAGCCCTAGAGGAGACAGGGGGCCGGATACGCAGTATTTT.

The chain is built from TRBV19 and TRBJ1-5; D possibly corresponds to TRBD1 (5 bases). The V end lost 6 bases, the J end lost 3 bases, and 18 bases lay between the germline ends. This CDR3 has 16 amino acids. Per the germline V gene, CDR1 is LNHDA and CDR2 is SQIVND (reference sequence). CDR3 amino acids: CASRDQGRGDNQPQHF. DNA for the CDR3: TGTGCCAGTAGGGACCAGGGTCGGGGTGACAATCAGCCCCAGCATTTT. Full variable domain (outside the CDR3, taken from reference TRBV19 and TRBJ1-5): DGGITQSPKYLFRKEGQNVTLSCEQNLNHDAMYWYRQDPGQGLRLIYYSQIVNDFQKGDIAEGYSVSREKKESFPLTVTSAQKNPTAFYLCASRDQGRGDNQPQHFGDGTRLSIL.

The J gene is TRBJ2-1, the V gene TRBV9; D remains unclear. Trimming left V 4 bases short and J 6 bases short, with 8 bases between. The CDR3 is 12 residues long. Per the germline V gene, CDR1 is SGDLS and CDR2 is YYNGEE. CDR3 nucleotide sequence: TGTGCCAGCAGCCAAGGGTCCAATGAGCAGTTCTTC. This sequence encodes CASSQGSNEQFF.

The CDR3 reads CASSPLAGGFEGNEQFF. The CDR3 coding sequence is TGCGCCAGCAGCCCGCTAGCGGGAGGGTTCGAGGGCAATGAGCAGTTCTTC. This chain joins TRBV4-1 and TRBJ2-1, with 12 bases lining up with TRBD2. CDR1 is MGHRA, CDR2 YSYEKL, per germline. With 4 bases clipped from V and 6 bases from J, the junction kept 10 bases outside the gene matches. The CDR3 covers 17 residues.